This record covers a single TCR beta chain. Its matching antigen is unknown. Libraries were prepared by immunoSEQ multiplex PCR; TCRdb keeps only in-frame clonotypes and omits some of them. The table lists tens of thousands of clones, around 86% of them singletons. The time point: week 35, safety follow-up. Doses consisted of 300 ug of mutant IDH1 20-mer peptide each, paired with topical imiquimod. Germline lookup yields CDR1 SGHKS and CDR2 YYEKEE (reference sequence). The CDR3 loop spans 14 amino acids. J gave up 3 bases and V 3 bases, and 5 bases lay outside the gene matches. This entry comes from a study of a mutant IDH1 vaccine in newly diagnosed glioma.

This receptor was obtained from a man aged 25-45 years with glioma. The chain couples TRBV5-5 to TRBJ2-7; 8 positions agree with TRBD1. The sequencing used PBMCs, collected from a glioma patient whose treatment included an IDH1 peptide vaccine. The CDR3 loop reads CASSSGQGYYEQYF. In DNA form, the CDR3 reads TGTGCCAGCAGCTCTGGACAGGGATACTACGAGCAGTACTTC.